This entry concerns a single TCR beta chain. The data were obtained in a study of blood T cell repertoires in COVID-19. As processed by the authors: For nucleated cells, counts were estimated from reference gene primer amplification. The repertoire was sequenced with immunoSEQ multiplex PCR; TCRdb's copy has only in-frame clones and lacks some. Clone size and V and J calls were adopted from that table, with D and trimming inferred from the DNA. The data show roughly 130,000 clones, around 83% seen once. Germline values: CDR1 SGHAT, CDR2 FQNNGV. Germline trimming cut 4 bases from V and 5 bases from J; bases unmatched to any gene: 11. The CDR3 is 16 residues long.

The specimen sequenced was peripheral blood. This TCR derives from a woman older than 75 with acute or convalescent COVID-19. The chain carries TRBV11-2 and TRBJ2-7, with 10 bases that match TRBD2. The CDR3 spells CASSSGGTSDVNEQYF. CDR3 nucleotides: TGTGCCAGCAGCTCAGGAGGGACTAGCGACGTGAACGAGCAGTACTTC.